The clone carrying this TCR beta chain was detected many times. Clinical symptoms, serum thyroxine and TRAb, thyroid ultrasound and orbital computed tomography together formed the diagnostic basis. Researchers amplified the TCR beta CDR3 regions from RNA transcripts. The study used the HTBI primer set for a first-round RT-PCR of the TCR CDR3. MiXCR was run by TCRdb on the multiplex PCR reads, yielding one entry per CDR3 protein. The sample consists of about 350,000 distinct CDR3 sequences, approximately 15% of them appearing once. V was shortened by 6 bases and J by 7 bases, with 16 bases between the two germline ends. There are 13 residues in the CDR3. CDR1 is SNHLY, CDR2 FYNNEI, per germline. These data come from a study of T cells in Graves' hyperthyroidism and ophthalmopathy.

J is TRBJ2-7 and V is TRBV2; no clear D gene. The sample taken for sequencing was blood. The clonotype originates from a young woman with Graves' hyperthyroidism. CDR3 in DNA: TGTGCCAGCAGGGATACTCCAGCCGGGGAGCAGTACTTC. Translation gives CASRDTPAGEQYF.